In this sample, the clone carrying this T cell receptor beta chain turned up a few times. Its cognate antigen is unknown. Looked up from germline, CDR1 is SGHVS and CDR2 is FQNEAQ. The CDR3 sequence is 15 residues long. The V end lost 2 bases, the J end lost 6 bases, and 17 bases lay between the germline ends. Primers: 60 Vbeta forward and 13 Jbeta reverse. Here immunoSEQ multiplex PCR was the method, and the copy in TCRdb shows in-frame clones only, minus some. Of more than 95,000 clones in the sample, nearly 15% were seen once. This specimen belongs to a study of cytomegalovirus exposure and HLA in healthy donors. Study-wide findings and caveats: TCR beta V- and J-gene trimming was later associated with a missense DCLRE1C variant. The productive fraction for most TCR beta V segments was about 87% or about 30% in an earlier analysis.

Every donor was a healthy person donating bone marrow. The chain has TRBV7-8 and TRBJ2-7, with D unclear. Material: PBMCs. This TCR was recovered from a female donor in good health and CMV-seronegative. CDR3 in amino acids: CASSLRTDRPSEQYF. Here the CDR3 DNA reads TGTGCCAGCAGCTTAAGAACAGACCGACCGTCCGAGCAGTACTTC.